The rows below give T cell receptor beta chains drawn from one sample of a study of cytomegalovirus exposure and HLA in healthy donors. Clones were sequenced by immunoSEQ multiplex PCR, and TCRdb holds only the in-frame ones, with some missing. This table holds approximately 93,000 clones, roughly 79% found once. Sequencing was done on a sample of PBMCs. Receptor source: a woman between 35 and 50 years old in good health and CMV-seronegative. The conserved cysteine and the conserved F or W are not part of the CDR3 here. Fields, in order: J gene, V gene, CDR3 protein.

j_gene: TRBJ2-3; v_gene: TRBV29-1; CDR3aa: SVDYPKTSTDTQY
j_gene: TRBJ2-7; v_gene: TRBV29-1; CDR3aa: SVRQGGAGYEQY
j_gene: TRBJ2-5; v_gene: TRBV21-1; CDR3aa: ASSKGDSCYYRRETQY
j_gene: TRBJ1-2; v_gene: TRBV9; CDR3aa: ASSAGQRFYGYT
j_gene: TRBJ1-5; v_gene: TRBV4-3; CDR3aa: ASSQDVGDNQPQH
j_gene: TRBJ2-5; v_gene: TRBV20-1; CDR3aa: SAAGDETQY
j_gene: TRBJ1-5; v_gene: TRBV4-1; CDR3aa: ASSANTGGNQPQH
j_gene: TRBJ2-7; v_gene: TRBV5-1; CDR3aa: ASSRTGGFYEQY
j_gene: TRBJ1-1; v_gene: TRBV7-3; CDR3aa: ASSLIAGDGAEAF
j_gene: TRBJ1-5; v_gene: TRBV9; CDR3aa: ASSRAGSNQPQH
j_gene: TRBJ1-6; v_gene: TRBV4-1; CDR3aa: ASSQPDRGAGSPLH
j_gene: TRBJ1-1; v_gene: TRBV2; CDR3aa: ASSLQGVTEAF
j_gene: TRBJ1-1; v_gene: TRBV30; CDR3aa: AWQMGGRSTEAF
j_gene: TRBJ2-2; v_gene: TRBV5-1; CDR3aa: ASTPSGQVNTGELF
j_gene: TRBJ2-2; v_gene: TRBV5-4; CDR3aa: ASSPTGTGTGELF
j_gene: TRBJ2-2; v_gene: TRBV5-4; CDR3aa: ASSARGGAGGELF
j_gene: NA; v_gene: TRBV29-1; CDR3aa: SVVRTGYEQY
j_gene: TRBJ1-6; v_gene: TRBV6-5; CDR3aa: ASRGGSDLSPLH
j_gene: TRBJ1-1; v_gene: TRBV7-2; CDR3aa: ASSLEGLLVGTEAF
j_gene: TRBJ2-3; v_gene: TRBV7-2; CDR3aa: ASSPSSGILTDTQY
j_gene: TRBJ1-2; v_gene: TRBV15; CDR3aa: ATSKDTNYGYT
j_gene: TRBJ1-5; v_gene: TRBV4-1; CDR3aa: ASSHINQPQH
j_gene: TRBJ1-4; v_gene: TRBV6-5; CDR3aa: ASKEVATNEKLF
j_gene: TRBJ1-5; v_gene: TRBV2; CDR3aa: ASKNLRGPIDQPQH
j_gene: TRBJ1-3; v_gene: TRBV30; CDR3aa: AWSLSGNTIY
j_gene: TRBJ1-5; v_gene: TRBV4-1; CDR3aa: ASSQGTGALQPQN
j_gene: TRBJ2-7; v_gene: TRBV7-7; CDR3aa: ASSPGRGGAGEQY
j_gene: TRBJ1-6; v_gene: TRBV27; CDR3aa: ASSHGQGRSNSPLH
j_gene: TRBJ2-3; v_gene: TRBV19; CDR3aa: ASTPTSGGGTDTQY
j_gene: TRBJ2-2; v_gene: TRBV18; CDR3aa: ASSGTGNTGELF
j_gene: TRBJ1-2; v_gene: TRBV25-1; CDR3aa: ASSEYSREHGYT
j_gene: TRBJ1-5; v_gene: TRBV6-6; CDR3aa: ASIGAAYQPQH
j_gene: TRBJ1-2; v_gene: TRBV7-2; CDR3aa: ASSGGVFKGYT
j_gene: TRBJ2-6; v_gene: TRBV9; CDR3aa: ASSVGQGYGANVLT
j_gene: TRBJ2-7; v_gene: TRBV30; CDR3aa: AWSLGRYEQY
j_gene: TRBJ2-7; v_gene: TRBV7-2; CDR3aa: ASSTELRDSYEQY
j_gene: TRBJ1-1; v_gene: TRBV27; CDR3aa: ASSRQTGIPEAF
j_gene: TRBJ2-3; v_gene: TRBV5-4; CDR3aa: ASSSSTDTQY
j_gene: TRBJ2-5; v_gene: TRBV4-2; CDR3aa: ASSQGTSGGWEETQY
j_gene: TRBJ1-2; v_gene: TRBV6-1; CDR3aa: ASSPQGFYGYT
j_gene: TRBJ2-3; v_gene: TRBV6-5; CDR3aa: ASRLQRGRADTQY
j_gene: TRBJ2-3; v_gene: TRBV6-5; CDR3aa: ASSNGGGRGDTQY
j_gene: TRBJ1-1; v_gene: TRBV30; CDR3aa: AWSAHQGRETEAF
j_gene: TRBJ2-2; v_gene: TRBV7-2; CDR3aa: ASSIQAGGNTGELF
j_gene: TRBJ1-2; v_gene: TRBV7-9; CDR3aa: ASSPGQGLTYGYT
j_gene: TRBJ2-4; v_gene: TRBV6-1; CDR3aa: ASSVQVGKNIQY
j_gene: TRBJ2-7; v_gene: TRBV11-2; CDR3aa: ASSYTYEQY
j_gene: TRBJ1-1; v_gene: TRBV29-1; CDR3aa: SVGPGMNTEAF
j_gene: TRBJ1-2; v_gene: TRBV2; CDR3aa: ASSDGQFNYGYT
j_gene: TRBJ1-5; v_gene: TRBV27; CDR3aa: ASSLRWRDQPQH
j_gene: TRBJ2-3; v_gene: TRBV5-4; CDR3aa: ASSSQSGGGGADTQY
j_gene: TRBJ2-3; v_gene: TRBV5-4; CDR3aa: ASSLDRSTDTQY
j_gene: TRBJ1-2; v_gene: TRBV30; CDR3aa: AWSVWPGYT
j_gene: TRBJ1-2; v_gene: TRBV27; CDR3aa: ASSLGTGKGGYGYT
j_gene: TRBJ2-7; v_gene: TRBV6-6; CDR3aa: ASSQEAEQY